This passage covers 24 T cell receptor beta chains from one sample sequenced in a study of vaccination and CD4 T cells after COVID-19. The assay that was used to sequence DNA from cultured CD4+ T cells was the Oncomine TCR Beta short-read assay. TCRdb passed the PCR reads through MiXCR, listing each CDR3 protein once. The table shows under 20,000 distinct CDR3 sequences, with roughly 40% occurring only once. Treatment specified: roughly nine-day PBMC culture with coronavirus spike peptide pools or control peptides (ViraFEST assay). These receptors' antigens are unknown. Material: CD4+ T cells from blood, cultured in vitro, obtained before SARS-CoV-2 vaccination. These receptors came from a human donor who had recovered from COVID-19.

V and J are TRBV7-9 and TRBJ1-2; D is ambiguous. Germline V gene data show CDR1 as SEHNR and CDR2 as FQNEAQ (reference sequence). The CDR3 spans 14 residues. Trimming took off 1 base at V and 7 bases at J, with 13 bases between the two ends. CDR3 sequence: CASSLEPSGVGYTF. The CDR3 nucleotides read TGTGCCAGCAGCTTAGAGCCAAGTGGGGTTGGCTACACCTTC. Filled out from reference TRBV7-9 and TRBJ1-2, the complete variable domain reads DTGVSQNPRHKITKRGQNVTFRCDPISEHNRLYWYRQTLGQGPEFLTYFQNEAQLEKSRLLSDRFSAERPKGSFSTLEIQRTEQGDSAMYLCASSLEPSGVGYTFGSGTRLTVV.

This clonotype was detected only a few times. The V and J genes are TRBV20-1 and TRBJ1-6; a possible D gene is TRBD1 (6 bases). This CDR3 is 17 amino acids long. Per the germline V gene, CDR1 is DFQATT and CDR2 is SNEGSKA (reference sequence). The germline V and J ends were trimmed by 5 bases and 1 base, with 18 bases remaining between them. The CDR3 loop reads CSARTPRGNSYNSPLHF. The CDR3 nucleotides are TGCAGTGCTCGAACCCCAAGGGGGAATTCCTATAATTCACCCCTCCACTTT.

The V and J genes are TRBV20-1 and TRBJ1-2; D is possibly TRBD1 (5 bases). CDR3 size: 13 residues. The germline CDR1 and CDR2 sequences are DFQATT and SNEGSKA (reference sequence). V lost 6 bases to trimming and J lost 8 bases, with 19 bases between them. The CDR3 here is CSARTPGPDGYTF. The CDR3 bases are TGCAGTGCCCGTACGCCGGGACCAGACGGCTACACCTTC.

Only a few counts were recorded for this clonotype. This chain uses TRBV27 with TRBJ1-1; maybe TRBD1 (5 bases). Germline V lookup: CDR1 MNHEY, CDR2 SMNVEV (reference sequence). This CDR3 is 15 amino acids long. Trimming pared 9 bases from V and 0 bases from J, leaving 17 bases between. The CDR3 DNA is TGTGCCAGTCGATCATTACAGGCAATGAACACTGAAGCTTTCTTT. Translation: CASRSLQAMNTEAFF.

This clonotype occurred a few times. The chain is built from TRBV27 and TRBJ1-2; no clear D gene. The germline V gene encodes CDR1 MNHEY and CDR2 SMNVEV (reference sequence). The CDR3 has 15 amino acids. V shed 4 bases and J shed 2 bases, with 14 bases lying between them. The DNA of the CDR3 is TGTGCCAGCAGTTCTGAATCGACAAGGAACTATGGCTACACCTTC. Protein product: CASSSESTRNYGYTF.

This clonotype was observed a handful of times. The genes are TRBV2 and TRBJ1-2, with 9 bases fitting TRBD1. This CDR3 spans 12 amino acids. The ends lost 7 bases at V and 7 bases at J; junction bases unmatched: 4. Germline assignment: CDR1 SNHLY and CDR2 FYNNEI. The chain's CDR3 is CASTGTGSGYTF. In DNA form, the CDR3 reads TGTGCCAGCACTGGGACAGGGTCTGGCTACACCTTC.

This clonotype was seen a few times. The rearrangement links TRBV28 to TRBJ1-5, with D unresolved. Trimming took 7 bases from V and 7 from J, leaving 17 bases between them. Germline V gene sequence: CDR1 MDHEN, CDR2 SYDVKM. The CDR3 sequence is 14 residues long. The CDR3 is CASTSGSVGQPQHF. As DNA, the CDR3 is TGTGCCAGCACTTCTGGTTCTGTTGGCCAGCCCCAGCATTTT. Variable domain in full (rest from reference TRBV28 and TRBJ1-5): DVKVTQSSRYLVKRTGEKVFLECVQDMDHENMFWYRQDPGLGLRLIYFSYDVKMKEKGDIPEGYSVSREKKERFSLILESASTNQTSMYLCASTSGSVGQPQHFGDGTRLSIL.

The rearrangement joins TRBV7-2 to TRBJ1-5, with 7 positions matching TRBD1. After removal of 3 bases from V and 5 bases from J, the junction contained 4 bases not matched to a gene. The germline CDR1 and CDR2 sequences are SGHTA and FQGNSA. The CDR3 has 14 amino acids. The CDR3 spells CASSFSQGDQPQHF. As DNA, the CDR3 is TGTGCCAGCAGCTTCTCTCAGGGGGATCAGCCCCAGCATTTT.

This clonotype was observed a handful of times. The chain couples TRBV6-5 to TRBJ1-5; maybe TRBD1 (5 bases). CDR1 MNHEY and CDR2 SVGAGI come from the germline V gene. The CDR3 spans 16 residues. Deletions cut 2 bases from V and 4 bases from J, with 15 bases between. CDR3 residues: CASSYTDGEGNQPQHF. As DNA, the CDR3 is TGTGCCAGCAGTTACACCGACGGGGAGGGGAATCAGCCCCAGCATTTT.

The V gene is TRBV2, the J gene TRBJ2-7; 10 positions match TRBD1. Germline assignment: CDR1 SNHLY and CDR2 FYNNEI. Unmatched junction bases numbered 7, after V lost 10 bases and J lost 1 base. This CDR3 has 14 amino acids. The CDR3 loop reads CATTSGQGSYEQYF. The CDR3 nucleotides are TGTGCCACCACCTCGGGACAGGGGTCCTACGAGCAGTACTTC.

The J gene is TRBJ1-2, the V gene TRBV20-1; tentative D call: TRBD1 (5 bases). The germline V gene encodes CDR1 DFQATT and CDR2 SNEGSKA (reference sequence). V was clipped by 1 base and J by 4 bases, with 10 bases between them. The CDR3 has 13 residues. CDR3: CSARARAPYGYTF. The CDR3 DNA is TGCAGTGCTAGAGCCAGGGCCCCCTATGGCTACACCTTC.

The CDR3 region has the DNA TGCAGCGTTGGGGGGCGGGGTGTCAATGAGCAGTTCTTC. The encoded protein is CSVGGRGVNEQFF. This chain links TRBV29-1 with TRBJ2-1; D tentatively reads TRBD1 or TRBD2 (6 bases each). The CDR3 totals 13 residues. Per the germline V gene, CDR1 is SQVTM and CDR2 is ANQGSEA. The V gene lost 4 bases and the J gene lost 6 bases, with 13 bases spanning the gap.

This chain uses TRBV6-1 with TRBJ1-4; D call uncertain. Germline V gives CDR1 MNHNS, CDR2 SASEGT. V lost 8 bases and J 5 bases, leaving 15 bases between the germline ends. This CDR3 contains 14 residues. CDR3 in amino acids: CASRGVQENEKLFF. In DNA, the CDR3 is TGTGCCAGCCGCGGGGTGCAGGAAAATGAAAAACTGTTTTTT.

This sequence joins TRBV29-1 and TRBJ2-7; 8 nucleotides align to TRBD1. In germline, CDR1 is SQVTM, CDR2 ANQGSEA. V lost 5 bases and J lost 3; bases outside the gene matches: 3. The CDR3 loop spans 12 amino acids. CDR3 region: CSVRQGIYEQYF. CDR3 sequence (DNA): TGCAGCGTTCGACAGGGGATCTACGAGCAGTACTTC.

This clonotype has more than one count but fewer than ten. This rearrangement joins TRBV7-3 to TRBJ1-2; a weak D match, TRBD1 (6 bases). The CDR3 is made up of 13 amino acids. With 3 bases removed from V and 6 bases from J, the gap between germline ends came to 11 bases. CDR1 is SGHTA and CDR2 is FQGTGA in the germline V gene. CDR3 sequence: CASSFRGNDGYTF. The DNA of the CDR3 is TGTGCCAGCAGCTTCAGGGGAAATGATGGCTACACCTTC.

This chain joins TRBV7-2 and TRBJ1-3; D call uncertain. Germline V gene sequence: CDR1 SGHTA, CDR2 FQGNSA. This CDR3 spans 14 amino acids. V dropped 2 bases and J dropped 0 bases, with 5 bases sitting between them. The CDR3 DNA reads TGTGCCAGCAGCTTAACAGTCTCTGGAAACACCATATATTTT. This gives the protein CASSLTVSGNTIYF.

There are a few counts of this clonotype. CDR3 sequence: CASMGAPGGYTF. DNA for the CDR3: TGTGCCAGCATGGGGGCGCCGGGGGGCTACACCTTC. V is TRBV6-1 and J is TRBJ1-2; perhaps TRBD1 as D (6 bases). V shed 7 bases and J shed 8 bases, with 14 bases lying between them. Germline CDR1 and CDR2: MNHNS and SASEGT. This CDR3 spans 12 amino acids.

This clonotype occurred a few times. The gene calls are TRBV6-1 and TRBJ2-2; D might be TRBD2 (6 bases). The CDR3 contains 16 residues. Trimming pared 2 bases from V and 1 base from J, leaving 11 bases between. Germline V gene data show CDR1 as MNHNS and CDR2 as SASEGT. CDR3 sequence reads: CASSESRRVNTGELFF. In nucleotides, the CDR3 is TGTGCCAGCAGTGAATCAAGGAGGGTGAACACCGGGGAGCTGTTTTTT.

Sample share makes this clonotype medium-sized (0.01 to 0.1%). The chain is built from TRBV4-3 and TRBJ2-5; D remains ambiguous. Germline V gene sequence: CDR1 LGHNA, CDR2 YSLEER. This CDR3 comprises 13 residues. Trimming cost V 1 base and J 5 bases, with 8 bases left between them. DNA for the CDR3: TGCGCCAGCAGCCAAGTTCTAGGGGAGACCCAGTACTTC. Its protein is CASSQVLGETQYF.

V and J are TRBV20-1 and TRBJ2-7, with 9 bases lining up with TRBD2. The V gene end was trimmed by 3 bases and the J gene end by 7 bases; junction bases not matched to a gene: 7. This CDR3 has 13 amino acids. Germline CDR1 is DFQATT and CDR2 is SNEGSKA (reference sequence). The CDR3: CSARRGGSWEQYF. CDR3 in DNA: TGCAGTGCTAGGCGGGGGGGTTCGTGGGAGCAGTACTTC.

This clonotype was seen only a few times. The chain uses TRBV7-2 and TRBJ1-2, with 7 bases that match TRBD1. This CDR3 has 14 residues. J gave up 1 base and V 1 base, and 0 bases lay outside the gene matches. The germline CDR1 and CDR2 sequences are SGHTA and FQGNSA. The CDR3 bases are TGTGCCAGCAGCTTAGGACAGGGTAACTATGGCTACACCTTC. Translated: CASSLGQGNYGYTF.

This chain connects TRBV6-1 to TRBJ2-1; 7 bases agree with TRBD2. V trimming: 4 bases; J trimming: 8 bases; junction bases outside the gene matches: 11. The CDR3 covers 15 residues. CDR1 MNHNS and CDR2 SASEGT come from the germline V gene. DNA of the CDR3: TGTGCCAGCAGTGTCCAAGTCCTAGCGGCGCATGAGCAGTTCTTC. Encoded protein: CASSVQVLAAHEQFF.

The chain recombines TRBV6-1 with TRBJ2-7, with TRBD2 matching 15 bases. Germline CDR1 is MNHNS and CDR2 is SASEGT. V trimming: 5 bases; J trimming: 0 bases; junction bases outside the gene matches: 5. The CDR3 covers 17 residues. The CDR3 DNA follows: TGTGCCAGCAGTAAGGGACTAGCGGGAGGAAGCTCCTACGAGCAGTACTTC. It is translated as CASSKGLAGGSSYEQYF.

The chain recombines TRBV28 with TRBJ1-2, with 8 bases that match TRBD1. From germline, CDR1 is MDHEN and CDR2 SYDVKM. V shed 6 bases and J 5 bases; nucleotides not matched to a gene: 5. This CDR3 is built from 13 residues. CDR3 protein: CASRIGQGYGYTF. In DNA form, the CDR3 reads TGTGCCAGCAGAATAGGACAGGGATATGGCTACACCTTC.